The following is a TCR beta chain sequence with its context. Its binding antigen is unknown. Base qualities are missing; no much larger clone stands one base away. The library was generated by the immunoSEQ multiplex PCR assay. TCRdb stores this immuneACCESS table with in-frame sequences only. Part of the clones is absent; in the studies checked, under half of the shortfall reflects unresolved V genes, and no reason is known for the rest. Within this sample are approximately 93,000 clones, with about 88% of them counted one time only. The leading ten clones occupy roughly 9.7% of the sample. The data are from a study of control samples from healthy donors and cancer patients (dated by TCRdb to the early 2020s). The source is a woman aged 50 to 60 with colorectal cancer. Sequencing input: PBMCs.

CDR3 protein: CASSLRGSEGQETQYF. The nucleotides read TGTGCCAGCTCACTCAGGGGTTCGGAGGGCCAAGAGACCCAGTACTTC. Recombination linked TRBV18 to TRBJ2-5; the D call could be TRBD1 or TRBD2, with each sharing 6 bases. Based on the germline V gene, the CDR1 and CDR2 sequences are KGHSH and LQKENI. The CDR3, from cysteine to phenylalanine, totals 16 residues. The kept DNA is CDR3 alone, 48 bases in frame from the first base. Relative to germline, V is 4 bases shorter and J is 1 base shorter, with 16 bases between their ends.